This T cell receptor beta chain was recovered during a study of beta chain features in type 1 diabetes. As for the study in general: Sorted cell examination encompassed approximately 98,000,000 cells across all samples. Study-wide points: Shortening that was moderate but significant affected the TCRB CDR3s of Type 1 diabetes patients in all four CD4+ subsets. Here, the possible influence of HLA type (on TCRB rearrangement) remained unresolved.

This clone was picked up a small number of times. Its cognate antigen is unknown. Expressed TCRB transcripts were sequenced after all isolated RNA was converted to cDNA. Profiling relied on immunoSEQ multiplex PCR, and the TCRdb table lists in-frame clones only, not all of them. Seen here are approximately 400,000 clones, about 14% observed once, and the top ten hold about 0.02%. The sequence came from a woman aged 18-35 years in good health. The sequencing sample was made of naive CD4+ T cells from blood.

DNA for the CDR3: TGCAGCGTAGAAAACAGGGAGAGTCAGCCCCAGCATTTT. This codes for CSVENRESQPQHF. The rearrangement uses TRBV29-1 and TRBJ1-5, with a weak D call TRBD1 (6 bases). Germline lookup yields CDR1 SQVTM and CDR2 ANQGSEA. V was pared by 6 bases and J by 6 bases, with 15 bases between. The CDR3 covers 13 residues.